This passage covers 21 T cell receptor beta chains from one sample sequenced in a study of T cells in Graves' hyperthyroidism and ophthalmopathy. RNA transcripts provided the source from which TCR beta CDR3 regions were amplified. During a first-round RT-PCR of the TCR CDR3, the HTBI primer set was used. TCRdb processed the multiplex PCR reads anew with MiXCR; each CDR3 protein has one entry. The table lists about 520,000 distinct CDR3 sequences, 24% of them singletons. Sequencing was carried out using blood. The receptors come from a woman in her 30s with Graves' ophthalmopathy.

This rearrangement joins TRBV7-6 to TRBJ1-1; tentatively, D is TRBD1 (5 bases). The length of the CDR3 is 13 residues. Deletions cut 5 bases from V and 1 base from J, with 8 bases between. Germline CDR1 and CDR2: SGHVS and FNYEAQ. The CDR3 reads CASSQGWNTEAFF. DNA for the CDR3: TGTGCCAGCAGCCAGGGCTGGAACACTGAAGCTTTCTTT. The full variable domain, in which reference TRBV7-6 and TRBJ1-1 provide the parts outside the CDR3, is GAGVSQSPRYKVTKRGQDVALRCDPISGHVSLYWYRQALGQGPEFLTYFNYEAQQDKSGLPNDRFSAERPEGSISTLTIQRTEQRDSAMYRCASSQGWNTEAFFGQGTRLTVV.

The V gene is TRBV6-1, the J gene TRBJ1-3; D gene unclear. The CDR3 is 13 amino acids. Trimming shortened V by 7 bases and J by 2 bases, and 9 bases separated the two germline ends. The germline V gene encodes CDR1 MNHNS and CDR2 SASEGT. The CDR3 loop is CASTLEAGNTIYF. CDR3 coding DNA: TGTGCCAGCACCCTGGAGGCTGGAAACACCATATATTTT.

This clonotype occurred many times. The chain links TRBV12-3 or TRBV12-4 to TRBJ2-2; 11 nucleotides match TRBD1. V dropped 6 bases and J dropped 1; count of bases not matched to a gene: 1. The CDR3 consists of 15 residues. The CDR3 is CASRGQGENTGELFF. Written as DNA, the CDR3 is TGTGCCAGCAGGGGACAGGGGGAGAACACCGGGGAGCTGTTTTTT.

This clonotype was counted at least ten times. The genes are TRBV15 and TRBJ2-3, with a possible D match to TRBD1 (6 bases). CDR3 size: 16 residues. The V end lost 3 bases, the J end lost 0 bases, and 13 bases lay between the germline ends. Germline assignment: CDR1 LNHNV and CDR2 YYDKDF (reference sequence). As DNA, the CDR3 is TGTGCCACCAGCAGCAGGGGACGGTATAGCACAGATACGCAGTATTTT. As protein: CATSSRGRYSTDTQYF.

The rearrangement joins TRBV10-1 to TRBJ2-7, with 14 bases fitting TRBD2. Germline-derived CDR1 and CDR2 are WNHNN and SYGVQD (reference sequence). With V trimmed by 0 bases and J by 3 bases, 1 base remained unmatched. The CDR3 covers 16 residues. The CDR3 DNA is TGCGCCAGCAGTGAGTCCGGGACTAGCGGGGGCTACGAGCAGTACTTC. It translates to CASSESGTSGGYEQYF.

This clonotype was observed many times. The V call is TRBV3-1, the J call TRBJ2-5; D unresolved. Between the trimmed V and J ends, which lost 2 bases and 5 bases, there was a span of 6 bases. The germline V gene has CDR1 LGHDT and CDR2 YNNKEL (reference sequence). This CDR3 is 12 amino acids long. The CDR3 coding sequence is TGTGCCAGCAGCCAAACGCGGGAGACCCAGTACTTC. It encodes CASSQTRETQYF.

The rearrangement joins TRBV3-1 to TRBJ2-5; D is unclear. CDR1 is LGHDT, CDR2 YNNKEL, per germline (reference sequence). Trimming left V 5 bases short and J 2 bases short, with 9 bases between. The CDR3 contains 13 residues. The CDR3 loop is CASSKQPQETQYF. CDR3 sequence (DNA): TGTGCCAGCAGCAAACAGCCGCAAGAGACCCAGTACTTC.

J is TRBJ2-2 and V is TRBV7-2; D is uncertain. Germline CDR1 and CDR2: SGHTA and FQGNSA. Trimming removed 3 bases at V and 15 bases at J, with 11 bases between. The CDR3 has 11 amino acids. CDR3 nucleotide sequence: TGTGCCAGCAGCTTCTCATTGGGGTTGTTTTTT. Translated, it gives CASSFSLGLFF.

The rearrangement uses TRBV12-3 or TRBV12-4 and TRBJ1-1, with D maybe TRBD1 (6 bases). The CDR3 loop spans 15 amino acids. The V and J ends lost 6 bases and 1 base respectively, with 15 bases between them. In DNA form, the CDR3 reads TGTGCCAGCAGGCGCTGGGCAGGGGAGAACACTGAAGCTTTCTTT. The encoded protein is CASRRWAGENTEAFF.

In this sample, this clonotype turned up many times. The gene calls are TRBV7-2 and TRBJ1-2; the D gene is possibly TRBD1 (6 bases). This CDR3 contains 14 residues. Trimming shortened V by 4 bases and J by 4 bases, and 13 bases separated the two germline ends. CDR1 is SGHTA, CDR2 FQGNSA, per germline. The CDR3 coding sequence is TGTGCCAGCAGCTCAGAGGGGGATACCTATGGCTACACCTTC. This translates into CASSSEGDTYGYTF. The entire variable domain, with the rest obtained from reference TRBV7-2 and TRBJ1-2, is as follows: GAGVSQSPSNKVTEKGKDVELRCDPISGHTALYWYRQSLGQGLEFLIYFQGNSAPDKSGLPSDRFSAERTGGSVSTLTIQRTQQEDSAVYLCASSSEGDTYGYTFGSGTRLTVV.

The chain recombines TRBV6-1 with TRBJ2-6; 7 nucleotides agree with TRBD1. From germline, CDR1 is MNHNS and CDR2 SASEGT. Unmatched junction bases numbered 2, after V lost 1 base and J lost 2 bases. The CDR3 runs 16 residues. DNA for the CDR3: TGTGCCAGCAGTGAAGATCAGGGGGCTGGGGCCAACGTCCTGACTTTC. The encoded protein is CASSEDQGAGANVLTF.

This clonotype occurred many times. V gene TRBV15 combines with J gene TRBJ2-7; D is ambiguous. Germline V gene lookup returns CDR1 LNHNV and CDR2 YYDKDF (reference sequence). The V and J ends lost 1 base and 1 base respectively, with 11 bases between them. The CDR3 runs 15 residues. The CDR3 protein is CATSRALYSSYEQYF. The CDR3 coding sequence is TGTGCCACCAGCAGAGCATTATACAGTTCCTACGAGCAGTACTTC. The full variable domain, completed using reference TRBV15 and TRBJ2-7, is DAMVIQNPRYQVTQFGKPVTLSCSQTLNHNVMYWYQQKSSQAPKLLFHYYDKDFNNEADTPDNFQSRRPNTSFCFLDIRSPGLGDTAMYLCATSRALYSSYEQYFGPGTRLTVT.

This clonotype came up a few times. A single base separates this from a much larger clone, so it may be a read error. The chain recombines TRBV7-2 with TRBJ1-5; TRBD1 might be the D (5 bases). Germline CDR1 reads SGHTA; CDR2 reads FQGNSA. The length of the CDR3 is 14 residues. The CDR3 here is CAGSKGRGNQPQHF. CDR3 coding DNA: TGTGCCGGCAGCAAGGGACGGGGCAATCAGCCCCAGCATTTT.

The V gene is TRBV28, the J gene TRBJ1-2, with D perhaps matching TRBD1 (5 bases). The CDR3 covers 15 residues. The germline CDR1 and CDR2 sequences are MDHEN and SYDVKM. V was cut by 7 bases and J by 4 bases, with 19 bases left in between. The CDR3 sequence: CASIGPGTDLYGYTF. The CDR3 region has the DNA TGTGCCAGCATAGGGCCCGGGACGGACCTCTATGGCTACACCTTC.

This clonotype was counted ten times or more. The chain couples TRBV5-4 to TRBJ1-2; no definite D call. Germline V gives CDR1 SGHNT, CDR2 YYREEE (reference sequence). Trimming took off 0 bases at V and 4 bases at J, with 13 bases between the two ends. The CDR3 totals 15 residues. CDR3 DNA: TGTGCCAGCAGCTTGGGGCAGGTTGAAGGCTATGGCTACACCTTC. Translated: CASSLGQVEGYGYTF.

This clonotype has ten or more counts. The chain links TRBV29-1 to TRBJ1-1; D gene ambiguous. The CDR3 covers 14 residues. The germline V gene encodes CDR1 SQVTM and CDR2 ANQGSEA. Between the trimmed V and J ends, which lost 3 bases and 6 bases, there was a span of 17 bases. CDR3 sequence reads: CSVEAPGVRAEAFF. The CDR3 nucleotides read TGCAGCGTTGAGGCCCCTGGGGTAAGGGCTGAAGCTTTCTTT.

This chain uses TRBV12-3 or TRBV12-4 with TRBJ1-2; D is unclear. V dropped 4 bases and J dropped 4 bases, with 13 bases sitting between them. The CDR3 loop spans 14 amino acids. The chain's CDR3 is CASSSDTVLYGYTF. The CDR3 DNA reads as TGTGCCAGCAGTTCCGACACGGTCCTCTATGGCTACACCTTC.

The V and J genes are TRBV12-3 or TRBV12-4 and TRBJ2-7; 11 bases agree with TRBD2. This CDR3 has 15 residues. V trimming: 6 bases; J trimming: 2 bases; junction bases outside the gene matches: 6. CDR3 sequence (DNA): TGTGCCAGCAGCCAAGGGACTAGCGGAGCCTACGAGCAGTACTTC. This gives the protein CASSQGTSGAYEQYF.

This chain uses TRBV28 with TRBJ2-7; no firm D call. The germline V and J ends were trimmed by 3 bases and 0 bases, with 12 bases remaining between them. The CDR3 is made up of 15 amino acids. Germline CDR1 is MDHEN and CDR2 is SYDVKM. The CDR3 DNA reads as TGTGCCAGCAGTTTTGCCCTACTGTCCTCCTACGAGCAGTACTTC. Translating gives CASSFALLSSYEQYF.

On this clonotype itself: Sequence at one end of the junction differs from germline and may be a read error. The rearrangement uses TRBV6-1 and TRBJ1-1, with 7 bases aligning to TRBD1. Germline V gene data show CDR1 as MNHNS and CDR2 as SASEGT. The CDR3 is 16 amino acids. For the CDR3, the DNA is TGTGCCAGCAGCTCAGGTGGAGGGGGCAGGGGAACTGAAGCTTGCTTT. Its protein product is CASSSGGGGRGTEACF.

The sample holds many counts of this clonotype. The chain couples TRBV29-1 to TRBJ2-2, with D maybe TRBD2 (5 bases). Germline V gene sequence: CDR1 SQVTM, CDR2 ANQGSEA. Between the trimmed V and J ends, which lost 4 bases and 6 bases, there was a span of 6 bases. The CDR3 runs to 11 residues. The DNA for the CDR3 is TGCAGCGTTGGGGGAGCCGGGGAGCTGTTTTTT. This gives the protein CSVGGAGELFF.